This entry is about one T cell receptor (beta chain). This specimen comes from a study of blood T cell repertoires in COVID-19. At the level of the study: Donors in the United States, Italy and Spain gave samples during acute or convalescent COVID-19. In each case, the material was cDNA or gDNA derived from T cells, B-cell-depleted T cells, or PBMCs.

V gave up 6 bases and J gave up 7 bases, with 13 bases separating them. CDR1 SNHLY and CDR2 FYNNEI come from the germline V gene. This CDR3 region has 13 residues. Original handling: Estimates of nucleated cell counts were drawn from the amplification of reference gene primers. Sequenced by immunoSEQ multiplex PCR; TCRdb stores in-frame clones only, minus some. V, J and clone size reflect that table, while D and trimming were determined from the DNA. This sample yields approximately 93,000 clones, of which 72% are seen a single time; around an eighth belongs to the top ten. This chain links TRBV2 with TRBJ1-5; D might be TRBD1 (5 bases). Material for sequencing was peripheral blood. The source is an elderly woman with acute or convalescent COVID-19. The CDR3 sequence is CASRGGEGQPQHF. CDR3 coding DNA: TGTGCCAGCAGGGGGGGGGAAGGACAGCCCCAGCATTTT.